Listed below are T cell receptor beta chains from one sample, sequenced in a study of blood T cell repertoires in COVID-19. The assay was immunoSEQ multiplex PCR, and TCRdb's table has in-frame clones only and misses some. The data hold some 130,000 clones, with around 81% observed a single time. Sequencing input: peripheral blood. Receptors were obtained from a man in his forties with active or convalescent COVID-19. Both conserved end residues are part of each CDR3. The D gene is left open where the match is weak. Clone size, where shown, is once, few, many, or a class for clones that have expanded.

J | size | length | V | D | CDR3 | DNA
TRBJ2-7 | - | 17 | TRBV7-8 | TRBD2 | CASSFGSVRGNSYEQYF | TGTGCCAGCAGCTTTGGGTCCGTGCGGGGGAATTCCTACGAGCAGTACTTC
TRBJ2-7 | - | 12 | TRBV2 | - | CASTKDRIEQYF | TGTGCCAGCACTAAAGACAGGATCGAGCAGTACTTC
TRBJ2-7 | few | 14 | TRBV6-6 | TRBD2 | CASRTSGSSYEQYF | TGTGCCAGCAGAACTAGCGGGAGCTCCTACGAGCAGTACTTC
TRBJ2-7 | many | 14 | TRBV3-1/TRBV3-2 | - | CASSQSGSGREQYF | TGTGCCAGCAGCCAAAGCGGGTCGGGGAGGGAGCAGTACTTC
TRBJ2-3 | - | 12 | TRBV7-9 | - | CASSLSADTQYF | TGTGCCAGCAGCTTGTCTGCAGATACGCAGTATTTT
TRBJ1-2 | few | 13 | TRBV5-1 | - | CASSAVANYGYTF | TGCGCCAGCAGCGCGGTCGCTAACTATGGCTACACCTTC
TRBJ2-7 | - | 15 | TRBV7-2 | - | CASSVSGGVNYEQYF | TGTGCCAGCAGCGTGAGTGGCGGGGTAAACTACGAGCAGTACTTC
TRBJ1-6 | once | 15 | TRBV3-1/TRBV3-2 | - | CASSQGSAYNSPLHF | TGTGCCAGCAGCCAAGGCTCAGCCTATAATTCACCCCTCCACTTT
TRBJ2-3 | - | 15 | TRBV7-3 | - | CASSLYSSGTDTQYF | TGTGCCAGCAGCCTATACTCCTCAGGGACAGATACGCAGTATTTT
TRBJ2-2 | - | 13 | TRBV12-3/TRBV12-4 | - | CASSSSVTGELFF | TGTGCCAGCAGTTCTAGCGTTACCGGGGAGCTGTTTTTT
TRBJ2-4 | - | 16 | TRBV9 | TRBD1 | CASSAGSGTGLNIQYF | TGTGCCAGCAGCGCCGGATCCGGGACAGGCCTAAACATTCAGTACTTC
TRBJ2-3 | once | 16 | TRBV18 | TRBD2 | CASSPGSGGATDTQYF | TGTGCCAGCTCACCAGGTAGCGGGGGGGCCACAGATACGCAGTATTTT
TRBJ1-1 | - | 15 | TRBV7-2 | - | CASSLPGLLNTEAFF | TGTGCCAGCAGCTTACCAGGGCTTCTGAACACTGAAGCTTTCTTT
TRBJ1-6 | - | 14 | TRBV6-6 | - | CASTFTGYNSPLHF | TGTGCCAGCACTTTCACAGGTTATAATTCACCCCTCCACTTT
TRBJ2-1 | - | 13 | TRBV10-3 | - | CAISETIVNEQFF | TGTGCCATCAGTGAGACGATAGTCAATGAGCAGTTCTTC
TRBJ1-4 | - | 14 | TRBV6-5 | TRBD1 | CASRQQGAHEKLFF | TGTGCCAGCCGACAGCAGGGGGCGCACGAAAAACTGTTTTTT
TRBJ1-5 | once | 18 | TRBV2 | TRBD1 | CASSLIGTGYGSDQPQHF | TGTGCCAGCAGCCTAATCGGGACAGGGTATGGGTCCGATCAGCCCCAGCATTTT
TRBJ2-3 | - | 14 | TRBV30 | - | CAWSVEAARHTQYF | TGTGCCTGGAGTGTTGAGGCAGCAAGGCATACGCAGTATTTT
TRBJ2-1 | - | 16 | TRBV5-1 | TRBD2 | CASSFLSGGSNNEQFF | TGCGCCAGCAGCTTTCTCAGCGGGGGGTCGAACAATGAGCAGTTCTTC
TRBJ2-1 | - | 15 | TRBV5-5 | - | CASSPGVVAGGEQFF | TGTGCCAGCAGCCCTGGTGTGGTGGCTGGAGGTGAGCAGTTCTTC
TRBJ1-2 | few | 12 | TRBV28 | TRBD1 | CASSRTGYGYTF | TGTGCCAGCTCCCGGACAGGCTATGGCTACACCTTC
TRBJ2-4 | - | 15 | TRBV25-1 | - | CASSTAGPVERIQYF | TGTGCCAGCTCTACCGCGGGGCCTGTCGAAAGGATTCAGTACTTC
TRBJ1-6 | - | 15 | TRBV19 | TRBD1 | CASSIGQGVGSPLHF | TGTGCCAGTAGTATTGGACAGGGAGTAGGTTCACCCCTCCACTTT
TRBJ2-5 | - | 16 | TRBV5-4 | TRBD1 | CASSSFGTGDQETQYF | TGTGCCAGCAGCTCGTTCGGGACAGGGGATCAAGAGACCCAGTACTTC
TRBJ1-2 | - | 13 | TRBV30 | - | CAWSVGGASGYTF | TGTGCCTGGAGTGTCGGGGGGGCTAGTGGCTACACCTTC
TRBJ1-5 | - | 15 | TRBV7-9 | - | CASSSQGGFNQPQHF | TGTGCCAGCAGCTCCCAGGGAGGTTTTAATCAGCCCCAGCATTTT
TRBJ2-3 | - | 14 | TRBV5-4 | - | CASSLGGRTDTQYF | TGTGCCAGCAGCTTGGGGGGGAGGACAGATACGCAGTATTTT
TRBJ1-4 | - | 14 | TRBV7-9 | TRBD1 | CASSADREGKKLFF | TGTGCCAGCAGCGCCGACAGGGAAGGGAAAAAACTGTTTTTT
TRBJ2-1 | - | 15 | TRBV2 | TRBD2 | CASSAALAGQNEQFF | TGTGCCAGCAGTGCCGCACTAGCGGGGCAAAATGAGCAGTTCTTC
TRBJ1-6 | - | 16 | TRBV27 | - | CASSLSGGAPNSPLHF | TGTGCCAGCAGTTTATCTGGGGGGGCTCCTAATTCACCCCTCCACTTT
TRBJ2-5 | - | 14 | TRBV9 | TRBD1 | CASSVGDREETQYF | TGTGCCAGCAGCGTAGGGGACAGGGAAGAGACCCAGTACTTC
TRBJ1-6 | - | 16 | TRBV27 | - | CASSLDSRVGNSPLHF | TGTGCCAGCAGCCTAGACAGTAGGGTAGGGAATTCACCCCTCCACTTT
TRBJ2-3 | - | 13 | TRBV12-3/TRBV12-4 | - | CASRSVGVDTQYF | TGTGCCAGCAGGTCGGTCGGGGTGGATACGCAGTATTTT
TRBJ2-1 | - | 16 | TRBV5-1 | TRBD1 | CASSTRKGQGNNEQFF | TGCGCCAGCAGCACGCGGAAGGGACAGGGTAATAATGAGCAGTTCTTC
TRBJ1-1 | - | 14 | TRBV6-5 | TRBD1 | CASSPGQGWTEAFF | TGTGCCAGCAGTCCTGGACAGGGTTGGACTGAAGCTTTCTTT
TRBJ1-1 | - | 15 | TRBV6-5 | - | CASGRGTGSSTEAFF | TGTGCCAGCGGGAGAGGAACAGGGTCGAGCACTGAAGCTTTCTTT
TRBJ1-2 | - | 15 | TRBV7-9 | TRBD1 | CASSLGDRGPVGYTF | TGTGCCAGCAGCTTAGGAGACAGGGGACCTGTCGGCTACACCTTC
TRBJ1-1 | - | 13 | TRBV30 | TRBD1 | CAWRRQGSTEAFF | TGTGCCTGGAGACGACAGGGGAGCACTGAAGCTTTCTTT
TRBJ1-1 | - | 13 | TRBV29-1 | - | CSYGASMNTEAFF | TGCAGCTACGGAGCTTCAATGAACACTGAAGCTTTCTTT